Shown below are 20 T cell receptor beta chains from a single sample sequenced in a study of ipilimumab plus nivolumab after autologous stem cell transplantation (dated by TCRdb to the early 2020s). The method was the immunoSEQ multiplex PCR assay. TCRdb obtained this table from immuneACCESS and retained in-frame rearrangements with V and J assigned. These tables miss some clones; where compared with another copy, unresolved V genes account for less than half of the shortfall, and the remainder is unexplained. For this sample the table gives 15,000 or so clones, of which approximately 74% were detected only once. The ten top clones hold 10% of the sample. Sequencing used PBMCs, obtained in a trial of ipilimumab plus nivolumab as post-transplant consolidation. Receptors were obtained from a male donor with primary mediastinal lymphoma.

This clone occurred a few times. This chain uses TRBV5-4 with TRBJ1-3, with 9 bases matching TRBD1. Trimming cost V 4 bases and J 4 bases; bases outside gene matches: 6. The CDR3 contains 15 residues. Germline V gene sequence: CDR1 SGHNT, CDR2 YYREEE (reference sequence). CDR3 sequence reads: CASSPRQGGGNTIYF. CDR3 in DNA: TGTGCCAGCAGCCCGAGACAGGGGGGAGGAAACACCATATATTTT.

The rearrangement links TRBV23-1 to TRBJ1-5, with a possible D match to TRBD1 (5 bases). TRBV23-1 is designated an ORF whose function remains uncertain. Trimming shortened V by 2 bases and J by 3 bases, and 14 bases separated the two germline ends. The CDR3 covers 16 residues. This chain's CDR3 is CASSQGGSLSNQPQHF. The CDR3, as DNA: TGCGCCAGCAGTCAAGGGGGGAGCCTCTCCAATCAGCCCCAGCATTTT.

The CDR3 DNA reads as TGTGCCTGGAGCGCGGACAGGGATCAGCCCCAGCATTTT. It translates to CAWSADRDQPQHF. The chain joins TRBV30 to TRBJ1-5; 8 nucleotides align to TRBD1. The CDR3 totals 13 residues. V was clipped by 3 bases and J by 5 bases; unmatched bases: 3. Germline V gene data show CDR1 as GTSNPN and CDR2 as SVGIG (reference sequence).

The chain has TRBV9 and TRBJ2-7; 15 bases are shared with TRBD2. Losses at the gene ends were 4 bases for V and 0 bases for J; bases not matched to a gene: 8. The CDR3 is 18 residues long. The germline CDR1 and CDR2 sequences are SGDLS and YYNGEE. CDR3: CASSPGLAGGPNSYEQYF. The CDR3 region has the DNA TGTGCCAGCAGCCCGGGACTAGCGGGGGGACCCAACTCCTACGAGCAGTACTTC.

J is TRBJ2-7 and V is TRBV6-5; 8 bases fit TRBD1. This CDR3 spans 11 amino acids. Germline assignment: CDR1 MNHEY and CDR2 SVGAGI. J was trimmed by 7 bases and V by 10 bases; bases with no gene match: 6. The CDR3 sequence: CATRQGWEQYF. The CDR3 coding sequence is TGTGCCACTCGACAGGGGTGGGAGCAGTACTTC.

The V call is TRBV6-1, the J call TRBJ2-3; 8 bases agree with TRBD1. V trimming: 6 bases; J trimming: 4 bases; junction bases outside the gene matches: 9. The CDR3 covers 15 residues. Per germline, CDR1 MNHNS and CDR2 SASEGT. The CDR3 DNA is TGTGCCAGCAGAGGACAGGGTTGGTTATCAGATACGCAGTATTTT. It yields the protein CASRGQGWLSDTQYF.

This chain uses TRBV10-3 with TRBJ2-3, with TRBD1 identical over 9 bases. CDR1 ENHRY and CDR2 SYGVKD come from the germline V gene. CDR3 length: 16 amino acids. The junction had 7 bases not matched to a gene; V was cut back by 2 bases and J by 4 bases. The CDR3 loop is CAISETGTGRADTQYF. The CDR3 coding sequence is TGTGCCATCAGTGAGACGGGGACAGGGCGTGCAGATACGCAGTATTTT.

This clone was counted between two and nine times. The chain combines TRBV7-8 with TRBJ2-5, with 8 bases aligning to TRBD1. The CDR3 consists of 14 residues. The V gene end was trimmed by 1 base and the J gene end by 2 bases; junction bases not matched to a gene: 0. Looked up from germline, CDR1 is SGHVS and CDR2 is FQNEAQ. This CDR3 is CASSLDRGQETQYF. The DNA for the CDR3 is TGTGCCAGCAGCTTAGACAGGGGGCAAGAGACCCAGTACTTC.

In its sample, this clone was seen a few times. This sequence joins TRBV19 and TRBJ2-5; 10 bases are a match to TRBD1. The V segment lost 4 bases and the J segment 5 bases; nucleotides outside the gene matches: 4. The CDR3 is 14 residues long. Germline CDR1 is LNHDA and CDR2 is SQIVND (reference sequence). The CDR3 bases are TGTGCCAGTAGTAATCCGGGACAGGGGGAGACCCAGTACTTC. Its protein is CASSNPGQGETQYF.

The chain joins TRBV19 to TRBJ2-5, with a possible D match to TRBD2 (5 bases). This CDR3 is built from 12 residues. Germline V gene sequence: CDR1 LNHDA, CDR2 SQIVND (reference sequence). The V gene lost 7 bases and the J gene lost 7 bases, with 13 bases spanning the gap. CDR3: CASTAGLGTQYF. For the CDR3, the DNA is TGTGCCAGTACCGCGGGCCTAGGGACCCAGTACTTC.

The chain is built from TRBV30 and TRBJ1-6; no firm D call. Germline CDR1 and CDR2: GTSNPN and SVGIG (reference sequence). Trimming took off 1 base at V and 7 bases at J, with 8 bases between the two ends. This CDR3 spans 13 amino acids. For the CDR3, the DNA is TGTGCCTGGAGTGATTACAGCAATTCACCCCTCCACTTT. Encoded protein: CAWSDYSNSPLHF.

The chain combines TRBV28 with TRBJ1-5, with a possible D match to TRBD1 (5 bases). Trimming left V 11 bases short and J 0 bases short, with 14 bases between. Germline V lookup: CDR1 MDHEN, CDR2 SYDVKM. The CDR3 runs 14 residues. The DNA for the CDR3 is TGTGCCGGAAACAGGAGAAATAGCAATCAGCCCCAGCATTTT. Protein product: CAGNRRNSNQPQHF.

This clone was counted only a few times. CDR3 loop: CASSYNRGETQYF. In DNA form, the CDR3 reads TGTGCCAGCAGCTACAACAGGGGGGAGACCCAGTACTTC. The J gene is TRBJ2-5, the V gene TRBV7-2; 8 nucleotides line up with TRBD1. Germline V gene sequence: CDR1 SGHTA, CDR2 FQGNSA. After removal of 4 bases from V and 5 bases from J, the junction contained 3 bases not matched to a gene. The CDR3 spans 13 residues.

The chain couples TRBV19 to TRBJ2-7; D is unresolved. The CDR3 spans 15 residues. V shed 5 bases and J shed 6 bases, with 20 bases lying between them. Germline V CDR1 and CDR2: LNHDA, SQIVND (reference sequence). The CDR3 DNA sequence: TGTGCCAGTAGTGAGTCCGTTCGGGCAGGCGCCGAGCAGTACTTC. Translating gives CASSESVRAGAEQYF.

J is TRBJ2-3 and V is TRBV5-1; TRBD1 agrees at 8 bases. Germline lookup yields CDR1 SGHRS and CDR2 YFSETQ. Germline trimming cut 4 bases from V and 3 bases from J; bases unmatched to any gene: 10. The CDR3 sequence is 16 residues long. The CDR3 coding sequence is TGCGCCAGCAGCGGACGACAGGGGAAAGGTACAGATACGCAGTATTTT. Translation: CASSGRQGKGTDTQYF.

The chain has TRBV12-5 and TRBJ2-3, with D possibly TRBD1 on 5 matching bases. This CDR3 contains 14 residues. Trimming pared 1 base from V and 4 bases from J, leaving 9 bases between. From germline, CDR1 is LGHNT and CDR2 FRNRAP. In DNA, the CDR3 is TGTGCTAGTGGTTTGGGACCAGGGTCAGATACGCAGTATTTT. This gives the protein CASGLGPGSDTQYF.

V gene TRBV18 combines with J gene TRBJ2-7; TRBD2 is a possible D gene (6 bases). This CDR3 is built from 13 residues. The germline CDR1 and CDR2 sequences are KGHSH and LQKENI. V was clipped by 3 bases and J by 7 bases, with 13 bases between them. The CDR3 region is CASSPNSGAEQYF. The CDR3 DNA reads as TGTGCCAGCTCACCGAATAGCGGTGCGGAGCAGTACTTC. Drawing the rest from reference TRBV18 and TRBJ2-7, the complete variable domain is NAGVMQNPRHLVRRRGQEARLRCSPMKGHSHVYWYRQLPEEGLKFMVYLQKENIIDESGMPKERFSAEFPKEGPSILRIQQVVRGDSAAYFCASSPNSGAEQYFGPGTRLTVT.

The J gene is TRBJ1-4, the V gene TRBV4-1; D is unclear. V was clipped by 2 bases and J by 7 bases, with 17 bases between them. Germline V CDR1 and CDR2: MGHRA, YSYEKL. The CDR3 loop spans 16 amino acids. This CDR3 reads CASSQSISEFSEKLFF. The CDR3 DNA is TGCGCCAGCAGCCAAAGTATAAGCGAATTCTCTGAAAAACTGTTTTTT.

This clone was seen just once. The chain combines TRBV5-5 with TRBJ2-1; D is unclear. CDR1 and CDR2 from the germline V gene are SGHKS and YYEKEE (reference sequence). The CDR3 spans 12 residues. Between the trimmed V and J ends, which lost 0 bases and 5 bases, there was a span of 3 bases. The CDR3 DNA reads TGTGCCAGCAGCTTGGTCCACAATGAGCAGTTCTTC. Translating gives CASSLVHNEQFF.

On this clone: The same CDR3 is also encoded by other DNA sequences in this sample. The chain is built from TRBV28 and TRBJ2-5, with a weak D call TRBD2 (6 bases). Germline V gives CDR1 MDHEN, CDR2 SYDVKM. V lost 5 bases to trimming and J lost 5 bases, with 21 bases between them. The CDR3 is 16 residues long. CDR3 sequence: CASSRTGELVSETQYF. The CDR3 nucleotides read TGTGCCAGCAGTAGGACGGGAGAGCTTGTGTCGGAGACCCAGTACTTC.